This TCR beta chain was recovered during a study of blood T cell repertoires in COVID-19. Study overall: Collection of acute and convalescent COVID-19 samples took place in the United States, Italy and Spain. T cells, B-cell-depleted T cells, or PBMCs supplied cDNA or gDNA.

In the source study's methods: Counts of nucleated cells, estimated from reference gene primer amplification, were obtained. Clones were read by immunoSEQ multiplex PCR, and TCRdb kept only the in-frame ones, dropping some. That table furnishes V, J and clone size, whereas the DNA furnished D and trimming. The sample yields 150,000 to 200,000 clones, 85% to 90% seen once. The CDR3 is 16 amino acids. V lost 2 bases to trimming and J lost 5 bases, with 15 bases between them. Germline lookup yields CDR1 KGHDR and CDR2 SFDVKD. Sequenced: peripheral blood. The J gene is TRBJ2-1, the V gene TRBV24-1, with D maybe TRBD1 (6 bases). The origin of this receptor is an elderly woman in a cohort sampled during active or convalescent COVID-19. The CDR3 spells CATSDYRDNSDNEQFF. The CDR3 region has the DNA TGTGCCACCAGTGATTACCGGGACAACTCAGACAATGAGCAGTTCTTC.